The 18 T cell receptor beta chains listed next were all sequenced from one sample in a study of Graves' ophthalmopathy and Graves' hyperthyroidism. CDR3 regions of TCR beta were amplified from RNA transcripts. HTBI primers were employed in first-round RT-PCR, then a second-round multiplex PCR followed. TCRdb fed the multiplex PCR reads into MiXCR, producing one record per CDR3 protein. The sample includes hundreds of thousands of distinct CDR3 sequences, under 25% of them seen just once. Material: peripheral blood. These receptors were collected from a woman younger than 30 with stable Graves' hyperthyroidism.

This clonotype was picked up many times. The chain joins TRBV28 to TRBJ1-5; D is perhaps TRBD1 (6 bases). CDR1 and CDR2 from the germline V gene are MDHEN and SYDVKM. This CDR3 contains 17 residues. Trimming took 2 bases from V and 3 from J, leaving 17 bases between them. The CDR3 sequence: CASSLGTRGPSNQPQHF. Written as DNA, the CDR3 is TGTGCCAGCAGTTTAGGGACAAGGGGCCCTTCCAATCAGCCCCAGCATTTT.

At least ten counts were recorded for this clonotype. The V and J genes are TRBV6-2 or TRBV6-3 and TRBJ1-2, with D perhaps TRBD1 (6 bases). There are 18 residues in the CDR3. V dropped 2 bases and J dropped 8 bases, with 27 bases sitting between them. Per the germline V gene, CDR1 is MNHEY and CDR2 is SVGEGT. The CDR3 coding sequence is TGTGCCAGCAGTTACATCCGATCCGGGGGCGCGTCACAAAAAGGCTACACCTTC. As protein: CASSYIRSGGASQKGYTF.

This clonotype was detected ten times or more. The chain recombines TRBV12-3 or TRBV12-4 with TRBJ1-2, with TRBD1 identical over 8 bases. The CDR3 covers 15 residues. V gave up 6 bases and J gave up 6 bases; unmatched junction bases: 12. As DNA, the CDR3 is TGTGCCAGCAGCGGGACAGGCCGCCGGGTGCATGGCTACACCTTC. Its protein is CASSGTGRRVHGYTF.

There are a few counts of this clonotype. This sequence joins TRBV6-1 and TRBJ1-1, with D unresolved. The CDR3 is made up of 18 amino acids. Germline lookup yields CDR1 MNHNS and CDR2 SASEGT. The V gene lost 1 base and the J gene lost 0 bases, with 18 bases spanning the gap. Here the CDR3 DNA reads TGTGCCAGCAGTGAAGTCGCCGCGGGCTTATCTATGAACACTGAAGCTTTCTTT. It encodes CASSEVAAGLSMNTEAFF.

This clonotype came up many times. The CDR3 region has the DNA TGTGCCAGCAGCTTAGATCTGTCGACTCCGACCTACGAGCAGTACTTC. Its translation is CASSLDLSTPTYEQYF. This sequence joins TRBV11-2 and TRBJ2-7; D not resolved. Germline CDR1 and CDR2: SGHAT and FQNNGV. Trimming took off 0 bases at V and 2 bases at J, with 14 bases between the two ends. This CDR3 is built from 16 residues.

The rearrangement uses TRBV5-1 and TRBJ2-4; 13 bases match TRBD2. The V gene's germline CDR1 is SGHRS and CDR2 YFSETQ. The V segment lost 3 bases and the J segment 6 bases; nucleotides outside the gene matches: 6. This CDR3 has 16 residues. This chain's CDR3 is CASSSGTSGIGNIQYF. The DNA for the CDR3 is TGCGCCAGCAGCTCCGGGACTAGCGGGATCGGAAACATTCAGTACTTC.

This clonotype showed up many times. This chain connects TRBV6-1 to TRBJ2-2; D is possibly TRBD1 or TRBD2 (5 bases each). From germline, CDR1 is MNHNS and CDR2 SASEGT. The CDR3 is 14 residues long. Trimming left V 1 base short and J 5 bases short, with 8 bases between. The CDR3 here is CASSEGGETGELFF. CDR3 sequence (DNA): TGTGCCAGCAGTGAAGGAGGGGAAACCGGGGAGCTGTTTTTT.

The rearrangement links TRBV7-2 to TRBJ2-5; 10 bases are a match to TRBD1. V shed 5 bases, J shed 5 bases, and the junction held 5 bases outside the gene matches. CDR1 and CDR2 (germline): SGHTA, FQGNSA. The CDR3 is made up of 14 amino acids. DNA of the CDR3: TGTGCCAGCAGCCGGACAGGGGGGCCTGAGACCCAGTACTTC. This encodes CASSRTGGPETQYF. The complete variable domain, with remaining parts taken from reference TRBV7-2 and TRBJ2-5, reads GAGVSQSPSNKVTEKGKDVELRCDPISGHTALYWYRQSLGQGLEFLIYFQGNSAPDKSGLPSDRFSAERTGGSVSTLTIQRTQQEDSAVYLCASSRTGGPETQYFGPGTRLLVL.

This clonotype showed up many times. V gene TRBV24-1 combines with J gene TRBJ2-5, with 11 bases matching TRBD1. V was pared by 9 bases and J by 5 bases, with 4 bases of the junction left unmatched. From germline, CDR1 is KGHDR and CDR2 SFDVKD. The CDR3 loop spans 13 amino acids. Here the CDR3 DNA reads TGTGCCACCGGACAGGGGGCGTGGGAGACCCAGTACTTC. It translates to CATGQGAWETQYF.

This clonotype appeared many times. The genes are TRBV7-2 and TRBJ2-5; 12 bases line up with TRBD1. J gave up 4 bases and V 5 bases, and 11 bases lay outside the gene matches. Per the germline V gene, CDR1 is SGHTA and CDR2 is FQGNSA. There are 17 residues in the CDR3. DNA for the CDR3: TGTGCCAGCAGCACTAGAGGTGGGACAGGGGGCCGAGAGACCCAGTACTTC. It yields the protein CASSTRGGTGGRETQYF.

This clonotype came up many times. DNA of the CDR3: TGCAGTGCTAGAGATTTGACTAGAACCTACGAGCAGTACTTC. This translates into CSARDLTRTYEQYF. V and J are TRBV20-1 and TRBJ2-7; TRBD2 might be the D (6 bases). V shed 0 bases and J shed 2 bases, with 11 bases lying between them. The CDR3 length is 14 residues. Germline V gene sequence: CDR1 DFQATT, CDR2 SNEGSKA (reference sequence).

The chain employs TRBV2 and TRBJ1-2; no clear D gene. Deletions cut 8 bases from V and 2 bases from J, with 12 bases between. The CDR3 runs 13 residues. The V gene's germline CDR1 is SNHLY and CDR2 FYNNEI. The CDR3 sequence: CASLLLLNYGYTF. The DNA for the CDR3 is TGTGCCAGCTTACTTTTGCTCAACTATGGCTACACCTTC. The full variable domain, completed using reference TRBV2 and TRBJ1-2, is EPEVTQTPSHQVTQMGQEVILRCVPISNHLYFYWYRQILGQKVEFLVSFYNNEISEKSEIFDDQFSVERPDGSNFTLKIRSTKLEDSAMYFCASLLLLNYGYTFGSGTRLTVV.

This clonotype was counted at least ten times. The V gene is TRBV25-1, the J gene TRBJ2-7; 10 bases line up with TRBD2. V gave up 3 bases and J gave up 5 bases; unmatched junction bases: 4. This CDR3 has 14 amino acids. Germline CDR1 is MGHDK and CDR2 is SYGVNS. CDR3 region: CASSEPSGRDEQYF. The CDR3 DNA sequence: TGTGCCAGCAGTGAGCCCAGCGGGAGGGACGAGCAGTACTTC.

The table lists this clonotype with many counts. The CDR3 is CASSLEGSNQPQHF. The CDR3 DNA reads as TGCGCCAGCAGCTTGGAGGGGAGCAATCAGCCCCAGCATTTT. The chain employs TRBV5-1 and TRBJ1-5; D may be TRBD1 (5 bases). V lost 0 bases and J 1 base, leaving 5 bases between the germline ends. CDR1 SGHRS and CDR2 YFSETQ come from the germline V gene. This CDR3 has 14 residues.

This clonotype was counted many times. This rearrangement joins TRBV5-1 to TRBJ2-2, with D perhaps TRBD1 (6 bases). This CDR3 contains 14 residues. Germline CDR1 is SGHRS and CDR2 is YFSETQ. Trimming removed 4 bases at V and 6 bases at J, with 13 bases between. In DNA form, the CDR3 reads TGCGCCAGCAGCCAGAGGGGGTACGCCGGGGAGCTGTTTTTT. Protein product: CASSQRGYAGELFF.

The chain carries TRBV28 and TRBJ2-7, with D perhaps matching TRBD1 (5 bases). The CDR3 runs to 14 residues. Looked up from germline, CDR1 is MDHEN and CDR2 is SYDVKM. V dropped 2 bases and J dropped 2 bases, with 10 bases sitting between them. CDR3 coding DNA: TGTGCCAGCAGTTTAGGGGCACGGGCCTACGAGCAGTACTTC. Protein sequence: CASSLGARAYEQYF. Full variable domain (missing parts from reference TRBV28 and TRBJ2-7): DVKVTQSSRYLVKRTGEKVFLECVQDMDHENMFWYRQDPGLGLRLIYFSYDVKMKEKGDIPEGYSVSREKKERFSLILESASTNQTSMYLCASSLGARAYEQYFGPGTRLTVT.

This clonotype was counted many times. V is TRBV28 and J is TRBJ1-1; possible D gene TRBD1, 6 bases. The CDR3 spans 16 residues. CDR1 MDHEN and CDR2 SYDVKM come from the germline V gene. Trimming shortened V by 3 bases and J by 5 bases, and 19 bases separated the two germline ends. CDR3 coding DNA: TGTGCCAGCAGTTTTGGGGGAGAGGGGGTGCGAACTGAAGCTTTCTTT. Amino acid sequence: CASSFGGEGVRTEAFF.

This clonotype was counted many times. V is TRBV10-3 and J is TRBJ1-2; weak D call: TRBD1 (5 bases). This CDR3 has 16 amino acids. Germline CDR1 reads ENHRY; CDR2 reads SYGVKD. V shed 2 bases and J shed 4 bases, with 17 bases lying between them. The CDR3 DNA follows: TGTGCCATCAGTGAGACCCAACTGACAGAACCCTATGGCTACACCTTC. Its translation: CAISETQLTEPYGYTF.